The clone carrying this T cell receptor beta chain came up many times. Its antigen remains unknown. Time point: newly diagnosed GD, antithyroid drugs for less than 3 months. RNA from PBMCs was the source of the TCR library. Arm-PCR of CDR3 regions and iRepertoire HTBI primers were used to build TCR beta libraries. In TCRdb, the multiplex PCR reads were re-called with MiXCR into one record per CDR3 protein. The profile shows approximately 230,000 distinct CDR3 sequences, roughly 18% of them singletons. The data stem from a study of regulatory T cells in long-lasting Graves disease. Study-wide findings and caveats: Accuracy may have suffered from the small sample size. Newly diagnosed Graves' patients had higher TCR diversity than persistent ones. With persistent disease, TRBV28, TRBJ1-2 and TRBJ2-5 were the favored segments. Patients with persistent disease shared over 2,500 public clonotypes, outpacing the approximately 920 shared by new patients.

V lost 2 bases, J lost 1 base, and 5 bases lay in between. CDR1 and CDR2 from the germline V gene are DFQATT and SNEGSKA (reference sequence). CDR3 length: 12 residues. This chain links TRBV20-1 with TRBJ1-1; D uncertain. The origin of this receptor is a female donor with Graves disease. The sample here was peripheral blood mononuclear cells (PBMCs), taken at new diagnosis, from a patient treated with antithyroid drugs. Here the CDR3 reads CSARITNTEAFF. CDR3 coding DNA: TGCAGTGCTAGAATAACGAACACTGAAGCTTTCTTT.